This T cell receptor (beta chain) is drawn from a study of blood T cell repertoires in COVID-19. Study context: Acute and convalescent COVID-19 samples came from the United States, Italy and Spain.

Assay: immunoSEQ multiplex PCR; the TCRdb copy retains only in-frame clones and omits some. The data show roughly 330,000 clones, about 83% seen once. Germline V gives CDR1 SGHTA, CDR2 FQGTGA. The CDR3 runs 14 residues. The V end lost 1 base, the J end lost 0 bases, and 6 bases lay between the germline ends. Input material: peripheral blood. This TCR was sampled from a woman aged 45 to 65 with acute or convalescent COVID-19. The genes are TRBV7-3 and TRBJ2-5, with D unresolved. Written as DNA, the CDR3 is TGTGCCAGCAGCTTAAGCCCGGACCAAGAGACCCAGTACTTC. Translating it yields CASSLSPDQETQYF.